Listed here are 32 T cell receptor beta chains from one sample, sequenced in a study of T cells in Graves' hyperthyroidism and ophthalmopathy. Regions amplified from RNA transcripts were the TCR beta CDR3 regions. HTBI primers were the set used in a first-round RT-PCR of the TCR CDR3. MiXCR was run by TCRdb on the multiplex PCR reads, yielding one entry per CDR3 protein. The table includes around 600,000 distinct CDR3 sequences, about 14% detected once. The sample comprised blood. The receptors were gathered from a woman between 50 and 59 years old with Graves' ophthalmopathy.

The chain employs TRBV5-4 and TRBJ2-1; D gene uncertain. The CDR3 loop spans 12 amino acids. The germline gives CDR1 SGHNT, CDR2 YYREEE (reference sequence). V dropped 5 bases and J dropped 5 bases, with 8 bases sitting between them. CDR3 region: CASRSRHNEQFF. CDR3 DNA: TGTGCCAGCAGAAGTAGACACAATGAGCAGTTCTTC. The full variable domain, with the rest looked up from reference TRBV5-4 and TRBJ2-1, is ETGVTQSPTHLIKTRGQQVTLRCSSQSGHNTVSWYQQALGQGPQFIFQYYREEENGRGNFPPRFSGLQFPNYSSELNVNALELDDSALYLCASRSRHNEQFFGPGTRLTVL.

This clonotype was found many times. This chain connects TRBV7-2 to TRBJ2-3, with TRBD2 matching 7 bases. V lost 5 bases to trimming and J lost 3 bases; unmatched junction nucleotides: 17. The CDR3 loop spans 18 amino acids. The germline CDR1 and CDR2 sequences are SGHTA and FQGNSA. The CDR3 protein is CASSPWPQDSGPTDTQYF. DNA of the CDR3: TGTGCCAGCAGCCCCTGGCCGCAGGATAGCGGGCCGACAGATACGCAGTATTTT.

The CDR3: CASSYSSPGGYTEAFF. The CDR3 DNA sequence: TGTGCCAGCAGTTATTCGTCGCCCGGGGGCTACACTGAAGCTTTCTTT. The chain recombines TRBV6-6 with TRBJ1-1, with TRBD1 as a possible D gene (6 bases). The CDR3 contains 16 residues. Germline V lookup: CDR1 MNHNY, CDR2 SVGAGI (reference sequence). The V end was cut by 3 bases, the J end by 3 bases, with 17 bases between.

Many counts were recorded for this clonotype. This chain joins TRBV11-2 and TRBJ2-1; tentatively, D is TRBD2 (5 bases). Germline CDR1 and CDR2: SGHAT and FQNNGV. Trimming stripped 5 bases from V and 9 bases from J, with 20 bases between. This CDR3 is 15 amino acids long. The CDR3 loop reads CASSPGKGRWGEQFF. CDR3 coding DNA: TGTGCCAGCAGCCCCGGGAAGGGAAGGTGGGGTGAGCAGTTCTTC.

The chain combines TRBV28 with TRBJ1-3, with D maybe TRBD1 (5 bases). V lost 6 bases and J lost 0, with 12 bases in between. Germline loops: CDR1 MDHEN, CDR2 SYDVKM. This CDR3 is 15 amino acids long. CDR3 sequence: CASRGDSASGNTIYF. The CDR3, as DNA: TGTGCCAGCAGGGGGGACTCGGCCTCTGGAAACACCATATATTTT.

This clonotype was picked up many times. The rearrangement uses TRBV3-1 and TRBJ2-2; D not certain. Germline loops: CDR1 LGHDT, CDR2 YNNKEL (reference sequence). This CDR3 region has 18 residues. With 0 bases removed from V and 3 bases from J, the gap between germline ends came to 17 bases. CDR3 nucleotides: TGTGCCAGCAGCCAAGAATATAGGCGAAACAAGCACACCGGGGAGCTGTTTTTT. Amino acids: CASSQEYRRNKHTGELFF.

This clonotype was recorded a few times. This chain connects TRBV4-3 to TRBJ1-5; no reliable D call. V gave up 1 base and J gave up 3 bases, with 7 bases separating them. Germline V gene lookup returns CDR1 LGHNA and CDR2 YSLEER. The CDR3 has 14 amino acids. The CDR3: CASSQGHNNQPQHF. Here the CDR3 DNA reads TGCGCCAGCAGCCAAGGACACAACAATCAGCCCCAGCATTTT.

This clonotype was counted a few times. The rearrangement uses TRBV6-6 and TRBJ2-1; 8 nucleotides line up with TRBD2. The CDR3 spans 15 residues. Unmatched junction bases numbered 4, after V lost 2 bases and J lost 4 bases. Germline V gives CDR1 MNHNY, CDR2 SVGAGI (reference sequence). The chain's CDR3 is CASSYPGLAYNEQFF. As DNA, the CDR3 is TGTGCCAGCAGTTACCCCGGACTAGCTTACAATGAGCAGTTCTTC.

The table lists this clonotype with many counts. The CDR3 DNA reads TGTGCCAGCAGCTTAGCGATTCAGGGAGAGGATGCTTTCTTT. It specifies CASSLAIQGEDAFF. The chain has TRBV7-6 and TRBJ1-1; D is perhaps TRBD1 (5 bases). From germline, CDR1 is SGHVS and CDR2 FNYEAQ. The CDR3 length is 14 residues. V lost 0 bases to trimming and J lost 11 bases, with 16 bases between them.

The rearrangement links TRBV4-1 to TRBJ2-7, with D perhaps matching TRBD1 or TRBD2 (5 bases each). The germline V and J ends were trimmed by 4 bases and 4 bases, with 14 bases remaining between them. CDR1 and CDR2 from the germline V gene are MGHRA and YSYEKL. This CDR3 comprises 14 residues. The CDR3 loop is CASSPRDLSYEQYF. CDR3 in DNA: TGCGCCAGCAGCCCCCGGGACCTCTCTTACGAGCAGTACTTC.

Regarding this clonotype: One end of the junction varies from germline; a read error may be responsible. The chain recombines TRBV3-1 with TRBJ1-6; D gene unclear. Germline V gene lookup returns CDR1 LGHDT and CDR2 YNNKEL (reference sequence). This CDR3 has 15 residues. CDR3 coding DNA: TGTGCCAGCGCACTACAAACAGCCTATAATTCATCCCTCCACTTT. Protein sequence: CASALQTAYNSSLHF.

This clonotype turned up a few times. The rearrangement links TRBV24-1 to TRBJ2-1; D not certain. Germline V lookup: CDR1 KGHDR, CDR2 SFDVKD. This CDR3 has 15 amino acids. The V and J ends lost 2 bases and 6 bases respectively, with 13 bases between them. CDR3 nucleotide sequence: TGTGCCACCAGTGATTCCATGACGGCCTTCAATGAGCAGTTCTTC. It specifies CATSDSMTAFNEQFF.

This clonotype was observed many times. The V gene is TRBV27, the J gene TRBJ2-7; D possibly corresponds to TRBD2 (6 bases). V was shortened by 5 bases and J by 2 bases, with 13 bases between the two germline ends. Germline values: CDR1 MNHEY, CDR2 SMNVEV (reference sequence). The length of the CDR3 is 14 residues. The CDR3 DNA reads TGTGCCAGCAGTGACACGGGACTTGCCTACGAGCAGTACTTC. Translation gives CASSDTGLAYEQYF.

This sequence joins TRBV27 and TRBJ1-5, with D perhaps matching TRBD1 (6 bases). With 5 bases removed from V and 3 bases from J, the gap between germline ends came to 11 bases. Germline values: CDR1 MNHEY, CDR2 SMNVEV (reference sequence). The CDR3 extends over 14 amino acids. In nucleotides, the CDR3 is TGTGCCAGCAGTGTACAGGGCAACAATCAGCCCCAGCATTTT. Protein: CASSVQGNNQPQHF.

The chain has TRBV18 and TRBJ1-2; the D gene is possibly TRBD1 (5 bases). V was shortened by 2 bases and J by 8 bases, with 15 bases between the two germline ends. The CDR3 sequence is 14 residues long. Germline V gene sequence: CDR1 KGHSH, CDR2 LQKENI. The CDR3 nucleotides read TGTGCCAGCTCACCAGGATCCAGGGTAGGGGGCTACACCTTC. Protein product: CASSPGSRVGGYTF.

The V gene is TRBV5-1, the J gene TRBJ2-5, with D perhaps TRBD1 (6 bases). Between the trimmed V and J ends, which lost 4 bases and 5 bases, there was a span of 15 bases. CDR3 length equals 14 residues. Germline-derived CDR1 and CDR2 are SGHRS and YFSETQ. The CDR3 DNA reads TGCGCCAGCAGCACCGGGACACCGATGGAGACCCAGTACTTC. This translates into CASSTGTPMETQYF.

This clonotype was seen repeatedly, ten times or more. This sequence joins TRBV6-1 and TRBJ2-2, with TRBD2 matching 7 bases. Trimming at V came to 6 bases and at J to 1 base, leaving 8 bases not matched to a gene. The CDR3 totals 16 residues. Germline CDR1 MNHNS, CDR2 SASEGT. CDR3 loop: CASSPLGGVNTGELFF. The DNA of the CDR3 is TGTGCCAGCAGCCCTCTGGGGGGGGTGAACACCGGGGAGCTGTTTTTT.

This clonotype was counted many times. The chain is built from TRBV27 and TRBJ1-2, with TRBD1 matching 7 bases. After removal of 6 bases from V and 4 bases from J, the junction contained 11 bases not matched to a gene. The CDR3 length is 15 residues. Germline CDR1 reads MNHEY; CDR2 reads SMNVEV (reference sequence). The CDR3, as DNA: TGTGCCAGCAGCCGGACGACAGGGTTTGTCTATGGCTACACCTTC. Translating gives CASSRTTGFVYGYTF.

This clonotype showed up many times. J is TRBJ1-5 and V is TRBV7-2; 9 bases match TRBD1. The V segment lost 5 bases and the J segment 7 bases; nucleotides outside the gene matches: 12. Germline lookup yields CDR1 SGHTA and CDR2 FQGNSA. This CDR3 comprises 16 residues. DNA of the CDR3: TGTGCCAGCAGCCCCGCCGGTACAGGGGGCTTGCAGCCCCAGCATTTT. Translation gives CASSPAGTGGLQPQHF.

The chain carries TRBV4-1 and TRBJ1-6, with 7 bases identical to TRBD1. V shed 3 bases and J 7 bases; nucleotides not matched to a gene: 12. The CDR3 sequence is 17 residues long. CDR1 and CDR2 (germline): MGHRA, YSYEKL. CDR3 sequence (DNA): TGCGCCAGCAGCCATCGGACAGGCCCCACTGAGAATTCACCCCTCCACTTT. Translation gives CASSHRTGPTENSPLHF.

The chain recombines TRBV6-2 or TRBV6-3 with TRBJ2-2; D is undetermined. Germline CDR1 reads MNHEY; CDR2 reads SVGEGT. Trimming cost V 7 bases and J 2 bases, with 8 bases left between them. The CDR3 totals 13 residues. Here the CDR3 DNA reads TGTGCCAGCAACGGACCCAACACCGGGGAGCTGTTTTTT. The encoded protein is CASNGPNTGELFF.

J is TRBJ1-2 and V is TRBV12-3 or TRBV12-4; D is uncertain. This CDR3 spans 11 amino acids. Trimming cost V 4 bases and J 6 bases, with 6 bases left between them. CDR3 protein: CASSSSHGYTF. The CDR3 nucleotides are TGTGCCAGCAGTTCTTCCCATGGCTACACCTTC.

On this clonotype: The CDR3 carries no conserved terminal phenylalanine or tryptophan, so it likely arises from a read error. J is TRBJ2-3 and V is TRBV6-1; D gene uncertain. The germline gives CDR1 MNHNS, CDR2 SASEGT. With 5 bases removed from V and 3 bases from J, the gap between germline ends came to 9 bases. This CDR3 is 13 amino acids long. DNA of the CDR3: TGTGCCAGCAGTCCCGGAGTGACAGATACGCAGTATCTT. Translated: CASSPGVTDTQYL.

At least ten counts were recorded for this clonotype. The chain carries TRBV20-1 and TRBJ2-7; 11 bases line up with TRBD2. Germline loops: CDR1 DFQATT, CDR2 SNEGSKA (reference sequence). V lost 2 bases and J lost 6; bases outside the gene matches: 6. The CDR3 runs 14 residues. The CDR3 sequence: CSARLAGGVGEQYF. The CDR3 DNA is TGCAGTGCTAGACTAGCGGGAGGCGTTGGCGAGCAGTACTTC.

This chain connects TRBV6-2 or TRBV6-3 to TRBJ2-3; 10 bases line up with TRBD2. The trim removed 2 bases at V and 5 bases at J, leaving 1 base unmatched. The CDR3 is made up of 14 amino acids. Germline V gives CDR1 MNHEY, CDR2 SVGEGT. The CDR3 loop is CASSYRLAGDTQYF. The CDR3 DNA sequence: TGTGCCAGCAGTTACCGACTAGCGGGAGATACGCAGTATTTT.

The J gene is TRBJ1-4, the V gene TRBV29-1; 7 nucleotides align to TRBD1. Looked up from germline, CDR1 is SQVTM and CDR2 is ANQGSEA. V lost 8 bases to trimming and J lost 6 bases; unmatched junction nucleotides: 9. This CDR3 is built from 13 residues. The CDR3 loop reads CSFTGTAYEKLFF. CDR3 in DNA: TGCAGCTTTACCGGGACAGCCTATGAAAAACTGTTTTTT.

The chain joins TRBV6-2 or TRBV6-3 to TRBJ2-1; a weak D match, TRBD1 (6 bases). Germline assignment: CDR1 MNHEY and CDR2 SVGEGT. The CDR3 length is 13 residues. Trimming removed 2 bases at V and 10 bases at J, with 12 bases between. The CDR3 bases are TGTGCCAGCAGTTACGCAGGGGCAAGGGAGCAGTTCTTC. Its protein is CASSYAGAREQFF.

The chain recombines TRBV6-1 with TRBJ1-2; D remains ambiguous. The CDR3 totals 14 residues. Trimming stripped 6 bases from V and 2 bases from J, with 13 bases between. Germline loops: CDR1 MNHNS, CDR2 SASEGT. The CDR3 region is CASRTQKGNYGYTF. In nucleotides, the CDR3 is TGTGCCAGCAGGACACAAAAGGGCAACTATGGCTACACCTTC.

This chain uses TRBV7-3 with TRBJ2-5, with TRBD2 matching 10 bases. Trimming removed 5 bases from V and 0 bases from J; junction bases left unmatched: 6. Germline values: CDR1 SGHTA, CDR2 FQGTGA. This CDR3 spans 16 amino acids. CDR3 nucleotides: TGTGCCAGCAGCATAAGCGGGAGGGACTACCAAGAGACCCAGTACTTC. Translating it yields CASSISGRDYQETQYF.

The CDR3 sequence: CASNTGTSYGYTF. The CDR3 region has the DNA TGTGCCAGTAACACCGGGACTTCGTATGGCTACACCTTC. V is TRBV19 and J is TRBJ1-2; a weak D match, TRBD1 (5 bases). V lost 7 bases and J lost 5, with 14 bases in between. CDR1 is LNHDA, CDR2 SQIVND, per germline (reference sequence). The CDR3 is 13 residues long.

This clonotype was recorded a few times. This chain links TRBV6-1 with TRBJ2-7; TRBD2 agrees at 13 bases. Per germline, CDR1 MNHNS and CDR2 SASEGT. The CDR3 totals 15 residues. V was clipped by 5 bases and J by 7 bases; unmatched bases: 8. CDR3 sequence (DNA): TGTGCCAGCAGTTTCGGACTAGCGGGAGCTTGGGAGCAGTACTTC. Translated, it gives CASSFGLAGAWEQYF.

This clonotype was picked up many times. The chain uses TRBV11-3 and TRBJ1-1; D ambiguous. V was shortened by 0 bases and J by 5 bases, with 16 bases between the two germline ends. Germline loops: CDR1 SGHNT, CDR2 YENEEA. The CDR3 contains 16 residues. DNA of the CDR3: TGTGCCAGCAGCTTAGAATTTCGGATGAAGTGGACTGAAGCTTTCTTT. Protein product: CASSLEFRMKWTEAFF.